This T cell receptor beta chain was sequenced in a study of blood T cell repertoires in COVID-19. Under the authors' procedure: Using reference gene primer amplification, nucleated cell counts were estimated. Data came from immunoSEQ multiplex PCR; TCRdb stores just in-frame clones and leaves some out. For V, J and clone size, that table is used; D and trimming come from the DNA. Here the sample spans about 130,000 clones, approximately 88% being singletons. Sequencing was carried out using peripheral blood. The receptor was isolated from a man aged 55 to 69 with acute or convalescent COVID-19.

CDR3 DNA sequence: TGTGCCAGCAGCTTGGGTTCAAACACAGATACGCAGTATTTT. As protein: CASSLGSNTDTQYF. The chain couples TRBV5-4 to TRBJ2-3, with D unresolved. V lost 0 bases to trimming and J lost 2 bases, with 7 bases between them. CDR3 length equals 14 residues. The germline V gene has CDR1 SGHNT and CDR2 YYREEE (reference sequence).